This T cell receptor (beta chain) was sequenced during a study of OX40 agonist ivuxolimab in advanced cancers. Study overall: Ivuxolimab, which is an agonistic anti-OX40 (CD134) antibody, was administered to the patients. Whole-study results and caveats: On average, a greater number of expanded clones characterised CD8+ T cells relative to CD4+. By week 6 at 0.1 to 3.0 mg/kg, blood CD4+ and CD8+ T cells had expanded clonally.

Notes on this clone: As yet, its antigen is unknown.

Method: immunoSEQ multiplex PCR; TCRdb's copy keeps in-frame clones and lacks some. The repertoire holds over 95,000 clones, with 91% as singletons. The receptor's source is an adult with an advanced solid tumor such as melanoma, head and neck, liver or kidney cancer. The input for sequencing was CD4+ or CD8+ T cells sorted from blood, taken in a trial of the OX40 agonist ivuxolimab.

DNA of the CDR3: TGCGCCAGCAGCCAAGATTGGGGGACTAGCGGATCCCATAACGAGCAGTACTTC. This translates into CASSQDWGTSGSHNEQYF. The J gene is TRBJ2-7, the V gene TRBV4-1, with 11 bases fitting TRBD2. Germline V gives CDR1 MGHRA, CDR2 YSYEKL. Trimming at V came to 0 bases and at J to 5 bases, leaving 12 bases not matched to a gene. This CDR3 has 18 amino acids.